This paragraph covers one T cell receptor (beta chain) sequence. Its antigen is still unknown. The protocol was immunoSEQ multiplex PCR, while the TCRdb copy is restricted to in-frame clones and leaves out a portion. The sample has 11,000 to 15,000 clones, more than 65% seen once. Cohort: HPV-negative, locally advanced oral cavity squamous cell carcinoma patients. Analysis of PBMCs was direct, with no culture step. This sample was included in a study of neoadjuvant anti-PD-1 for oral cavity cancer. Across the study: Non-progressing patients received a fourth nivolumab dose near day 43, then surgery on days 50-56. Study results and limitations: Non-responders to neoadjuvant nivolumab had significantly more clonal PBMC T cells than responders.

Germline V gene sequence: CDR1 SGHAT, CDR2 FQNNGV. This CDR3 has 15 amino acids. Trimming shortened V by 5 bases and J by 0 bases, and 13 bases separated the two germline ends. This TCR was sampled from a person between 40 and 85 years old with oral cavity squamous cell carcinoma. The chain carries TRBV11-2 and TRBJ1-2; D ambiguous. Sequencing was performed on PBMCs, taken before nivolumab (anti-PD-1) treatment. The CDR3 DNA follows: TGTGCCAGCAGCACTCTAACGGCCGCTAACTATGGCTACACCTTC. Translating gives CASSTLTAANYGYTF.